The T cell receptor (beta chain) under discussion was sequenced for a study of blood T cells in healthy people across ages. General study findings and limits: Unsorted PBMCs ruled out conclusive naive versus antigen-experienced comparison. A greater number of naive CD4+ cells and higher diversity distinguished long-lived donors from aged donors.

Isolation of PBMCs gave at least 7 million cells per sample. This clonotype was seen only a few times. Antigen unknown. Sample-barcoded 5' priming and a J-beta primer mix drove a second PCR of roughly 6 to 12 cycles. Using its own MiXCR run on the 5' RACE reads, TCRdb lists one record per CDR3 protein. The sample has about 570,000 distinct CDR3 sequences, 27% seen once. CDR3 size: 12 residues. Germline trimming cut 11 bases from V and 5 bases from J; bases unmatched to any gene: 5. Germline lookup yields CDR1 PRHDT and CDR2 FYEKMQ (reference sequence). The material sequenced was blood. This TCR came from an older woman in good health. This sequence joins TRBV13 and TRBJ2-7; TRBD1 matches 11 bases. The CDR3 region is CAERGQGDEQYF. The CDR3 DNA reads TGTGCCGAAAGGGGACAGGGGGACGAGCAGTACTTC.